The rows below give T cell receptor beta chains drawn from one sample of a study of T cell responses to AZD1222 COVID-19 vaccine. This table comes from immunoSEQ multiplex PCR, and its TCRdb copy is limited to in-frame clones, with some not included. The table has 150,000 to 200,000 clones, almost 95% seen once. The sequencing used peripheral blood, collected on day 0 of AZD1222 vaccination. The origin of the receptors is an adult in good health. Each CDR3 is given with its conserved first and last residue. The order of the fields is V gene, D gene, clone size, J gene, CDR3 protein, CDR3 DNA. The D gene is left open where the match is weak. Size is omitted from some rows. Given values are once, few, many or a class for expanded clones.

v_call: TRBV6-6
d_call: TRBD2
clone_size: once
j_call: TRBJ2-5
cdr3_aa: CASSTGRGAAQETQYF
cdr3_nt: TGTGCCAGCAGTACCGGGCGGGGGGCCGCGCAAGAGACCCAGTACTTC

v_call: TRBV4-3
d_call: NA
clone_size: NA
j_call: TRBJ1-5
cdr3_aa: CASSQEQGTDQPQHF
cdr3_nt: TGCGCCAGCAGCCAAGAACAGGGAACGGATCAGCCCCAGCATTTT

v_call: TRBV9
d_call: NA
clone_size: NA
j_call: TRBJ2-5
cdr3_aa: CASSVVGGGAQQETQYF
cdr3_nt: TGTGCCAGCAGCGTAGTTGGAGGGGGGGCTCAGCAAGAGACCCAGTACTTC

v_call: TRBV6-2/TRBV6-3
d_call: TRBD2
clone_size: NA
j_call: TRBJ2-1
cdr3_aa: CASSWEGREQFF
cdr3_nt: TGTGCCAGCAGTTGGGAGGGCAGGGAGCAGTTCTTC

v_call: TRBV30
d_call: TRBD2
clone_size: NA
j_call: TRBJ2-5
cdr3_aa: CAWSTGGQETQYF
cdr3_nt: TGTGCCTGGAGTACGGGGGGTCAAGAGACCCAGTACTTC

v_call: TRBV14
d_call: NA
clone_size: NA
j_call: TRBJ1-4
cdr3_aa: CASSKSRLRQLNEKLFF
cdr3_nt: TGTGCCAGCAGCAAATCCCGACTCAGACAGCTGAATGAAAAACTGTTTTTT

v_call: TRBV27
d_call: TRBD2
clone_size: once
j_call: TRBJ2-1
cdr3_aa: CASNSGINNEQFF
cdr3_nt: TGTGCCAGCAACAGCGGGATCAACAATGAGCAGTTCTTC

v_call: TRBV19
d_call: NA
clone_size: once
j_call: TRBJ1-2
cdr3_aa: CASSIAREYGYTF
cdr3_nt: TGTGCCAGTAGTATAGCCAGGGAATATGGCTACACCTTC

v_call: TRBV7-8
d_call: TRBD1
clone_size: NA
j_call: TRBJ1-4
cdr3_aa: CASSRGQGEINEKLFF
cdr3_nt: TGTGCCAGCAGCCGGGGACAGGGAGAAATCAATGAAAAACTGTTTTTT

v_call: TRBV5-1
d_call: TRBD2
clone_size: NA
j_call: TRBJ2-5
cdr3_aa: CASSRDTGGARETQYF
cdr3_nt: TGCGCCAGCAGCCGCGATACCGGGGGGGCTCGCGAGACCCAGTACTTC

v_call: TRBV5-1
d_call: TRBD2
clone_size: NA
j_call: TRBJ2-2
cdr3_aa: CASSLVVAGTGELFF
cdr3_nt: TGCGCCAGCAGCTTGGTAGTAGCGGGGACCGGGGAGCTGTTTTTT

v_call: TRBV6-6
d_call: NA
clone_size: NA
j_call: TRBJ1-1
cdr3_aa: CASSTVLEAFF
cdr3_nt: TGTGCCAGCAGTACGGTCTTGGAAGCTTTCTTT